Below, 27 T cell receptor beta chains from the same sample are listed, as sequenced in a study of PD-1 blockade in classical Hodgkin lymphoma. Time point indicated: cycle 4 day 1 (C4D1), after five to seven weeks of nivolumab. Following autologous stem cell transplantation, relapse occurred in every patient, and exposure to brentuximab vedotin varied. Profiling relied on immunoSEQ multiplex PCR, and the TCRdb table lists in-frame clones only, not all of them. The data show roughly 20,000 clones, more than 80% seen once. The sample in question was peripheral blood mononuclear cells (PBMCs), obtained before the fourth cycle of nivolumab. These receptor sequences come from a human donor with classical Hodgkin lymphoma.

The chain carries TRBV25-1 and TRBJ1-4; 7 bases fit TRBD1. Per the germline V gene, CDR1 is MGHDK and CDR2 is SYGVNS. The CDR3 has 16 amino acids. The J segment lost 5 bases and the V segment lost 3 bases, leaving 9 bases of the junction unmatched. CDR3: CASSELGRGQNEKLFF. CDR3 bases: TGTGCCAGCAGTGAGTTAGGACGGGGACAGAATGAAAAACTGTTTTTT. Full variable domain (missing parts from reference TRBV25-1 and TRBJ1-4): EADIYQTPRYLVIGTGKKITLECSQTMGHDKMYWYQQDPGMELHLIHYSYGVNSTEKGDLSSESTVSRIRTEHFPLTLESARPSHTSQYLCASSELGRGQNEKLFFGSGTQLSVL.

The V call is TRBV5-8, the J call TRBJ1-2, with 8 nucleotides matching TRBD1. V trimming: 4 bases; J trimming: 4 bases; junction bases outside the gene matches: 6. Per the germline V gene, CDR1 is SGHTS and CDR2 is YDEGEE. This CDR3 is 14 amino acids long. The CDR3 loop reads CASSRRDRIYGYTF. Written as DNA, the CDR3 is TGTGCCAGCAGCCGCCGGGACAGGATCTATGGCTACACCTTC.

The chain employs TRBV12-5 and TRBJ2-1, with unresolved D. V was pared by 6 bases and J by 8 bases, with 23 bases between. Germline CDR1 reads LGHNT; CDR2 reads FRNRAP. This CDR3 has 16 residues. DNA for the CDR3: TGTGCTAGTGGAGCCTCGGTGGGTTCGGTTGGTGATGAGCAGTTCTTC. Protein sequence: CASGASVGSVGDEQFF.

V gene TRBV27 combines with J gene TRBJ1-5, with a possible D match to TRBD1 (5 bases). The CDR3 spans 15 residues. V lost 4 bases and J 1 base, leaving 11 bases between the germline ends. Germline CDR1 and CDR2: MNHEY and SMNVEV (reference sequence). The DNA of the CDR3 is TGTGCCAGCAGTTCCATCGGGGGGAGCAATCAGCCCCAGCATTTT. Protein: CASSSIGGSNQPQHF.

V usage is TRBV4-3 and J usage is TRBJ2-3; 10 bases map to TRBD2. The CDR3 is 16 amino acids. Trimming removed 0 bases from V and 10 bases from J; junction bases left unmatched: 10. The germline gives CDR1 LGHNA, CDR2 YSLEER. This CDR3 is CASSQDLAGAVIPQYF. CDR3 in DNA: TGCGCCAGCAGCCAAGATCTAGCGGGGGCCGTAATCCCGCAGTATTTT.

In its sample, this clone was seen once. This sequence joins TRBV27 and TRBJ2-1, with 11 positions matching TRBD2. The CDR3 covers 15 residues. The germline CDR1 and CDR2 sequences are MNHEY and SMNVEV (reference sequence). Losses at the gene ends were 4 bases for V and 5 bases for J; bases not matched to a gene: 4. The CDR3 region has the DNA TGTGCCAGCAGTTCTCCTAGCGGGGGGCACAATGAGCAGTTCTTC. Its protein product is CASSSPSGGHNEQFF.

In nucleotides, the CDR3 is TGCGCCAGCAGCTCGGGACAGTTGGATGAGCAGTTCTTC. It specifies CASSSGQLDEQFF. The chain couples TRBV5-1 to TRBJ2-1; 7 bases are a match to TRBD1. There are 13 residues in the CDR3. Unmatched junction bases numbered 5, after V lost 3 bases and J lost 8 bases. Germline-derived CDR1 and CDR2 are SGHRS and YFSETQ.

This clone has only one observation. The rearrangement joins TRBV27 to TRBJ1-5, with TRBD1 matching over 10 bases. The germline V gene has CDR1 MNHEY and CDR2 SMNVEV (reference sequence). Losses at the gene ends were 4 bases for V and 6 bases for J; bases not matched to a gene: 12. The length of the CDR3 is 17 residues. Written as DNA, the CDR3 is TGTGCCAGCAGTTCCCTCGCGGGACAGGGGATCAGTCAGCCCCAGCATTTT. Translated: CASSSLAGQGISQPQHF.

For the CDR3, the DNA is TGTGCCAGTGACAGGGGGCGCGGGTATGGCTACACCTTC. The encoded protein is CASDRGRGYGYTF. This chain connects TRBV19 to TRBJ1-2; 10 positions match TRBD1. The CDR3 spans 13 residues. V lost 8 bases to trimming and J lost 5 bases; unmatched junction nucleotides: 5. Germline loops: CDR1 LNHDA, CDR2 SQIVND (reference sequence).

V usage is TRBV7-9 and J usage is TRBJ2-1, with 14 nucleotides matching TRBD2. Germline trimming cut 5 bases from V and 2 bases from J; bases unmatched to any gene: 2. CDR3 length: 16 residues. Germline CDR1 SEHNR, CDR2 FQNEAQ (reference sequence). DNA for the CDR3: TGTGCCAGCAGCCCGGGACTAGCGGGGGCCTACAATGAGCAGTTCTTC. It encodes CASSPGLAGAYNEQFF.

The CDR3: CASSPPSFLAGPYDEQFF. The CDR3 nucleotides are TGTGCCAGCAGCCCACCGAGCTTTCTAGCGGGGCCGTATGATGAGCAGTTCTTC. The chain carries TRBV7-2 and TRBJ2-1; 9 bases are a match to TRBD2. This CDR3 contains 18 residues. Unmatched junction bases numbered 19, after V lost 5 bases and J lost 8 bases. The V gene's germline CDR1 is SGHTA and CDR2 FQGNSA.

The chain has TRBV30 and TRBJ2-7, with 10 positions matching TRBD1. CDR3 size: 14 residues. Germline V lookup: CDR1 GTSNPN, CDR2 SVGIG (reference sequence). J lost 7 bases, V lost 0 bases, and 6 bases had no gene match. DNA of the CDR3: TGTGCCTGGAGTGTTGAGACAGGGGGCCTTGAGCAGTACTTC. Translated: CAWSVETGGLEQYF. Full variable domain (remainder filled in from reference TRBV30 and TRBJ2-7): SQTIHQWPATLVQPVGSPLSLECTVEGTSNPNLYWYRQAAGRGLQLLFYSVGIGQISSEVPQNLSASRPQDRQFILSSKKLLLSDSGFYLCAWSVETGGLEQYFGPGTRLTVT.

The chain has TRBV2 and TRBJ2-5; 11 bases are shared with TRBD2. V was clipped by 7 bases and J by 4 bases; unmatched bases: 5. Germline V lookup: CDR1 SNHLY, CDR2 FYNNEI. This CDR3 comprises 14 residues. CDR3 in amino acids: CASKKGTSGETQYF. In DNA, the CDR3 is TGTGCCAGCAAGAAAGGGACTAGCGGAGAGACCCAGTACTTC.

The genes are TRBV5-6 and TRBJ2-1; 7 bases match TRBD2. Germline loops: CDR1 SGHDT, CDR2 YYEEEE. This CDR3 region has 15 residues. V lost 3 bases and J lost 0; bases outside the gene matches: 3. The CDR3 region has the DNA TGTGCCAGCAGCTCTCCTAGCGGCTCCTACAATGAGCAGTTCTTC. It translates to CASSSPSGSYNEQFF.

V and J are TRBV20-1 and TRBJ2-1; unclear D gene. Deletions cut 6 bases from V and 10 bases from J, with 10 bases between. This CDR3 is 10 amino acids long. CDR1 is DFQATT, CDR2 SNEGSKA, per germline (reference sequence). CDR3 loop: CSADTEEQFF. The CDR3 DNA is TGCAGTGCAGATACAGAAGAGCAGTTCTTC.

The chain links TRBV5-6 to TRBJ2-7, with TRBD1 identical over 9 bases. Per the germline V gene, CDR1 is SGHDT and CDR2 is YYEEEE. CDR3 length equals 13 residues. The trim removed 3 bases at V and 3 bases at J, leaving 1 base unmatched. The CDR3 loop reads CASSWDRDYEQYF. The CDR3 nucleotides are TGTGCCAGCAGCTGGGACAGGGACTACGAGCAGTACTTC.

V is TRBV7-2 and J is TRBJ2-5; TRBD2 matches at 14 bases. The V and J ends lost 1 base and 5 bases, in that order; junction bases with no gene match: 6. CDR1 is SGHTA and CDR2 is FQGNSA in the germline V gene. The CDR3 loop spans 17 amino acids. For the CDR3, the DNA is TGTGCCAGCAGCTTAGGTGGGACTAGCGGGAGTGGGGAGACCCAGTACTTC. Amino acids: CASSLGGTSGSGETQYF. Drawing the rest from reference TRBV7-2 and TRBJ2-5, the complete variable domain is GAGVSQSPSNKVTEKGKDVELRCDPISGHTALYWYRQSLGQGLEFLIYFQGNSAPDKSGLPSDRFSAERTGGSVSTLTIQRTQQEDSAVYLCASSLGGTSGSGETQYFGPGTRLLVL.

The chain recombines TRBV10-3 with TRBJ2-2, with 9 bases that match TRBD1. Looked up from germline, CDR1 is ENHRY and CDR2 is SYGVKD. CDR3 size: 15 residues. V shed 6 bases and J 3 bases; nucleotides not matched to a gene: 5. CDR3 protein: CAISVWDRDTGELFF. CDR3 DNA: TGTGCCATCAGCGTCTGGGACAGGGACACCGGGGAGCTGTTTTTT.

On this clone: Other DNA sequences in the same sample also yield this CDR3. The chain joins TRBV19 to TRBJ2-3; no definite D call. This CDR3 has 11 residues. Per the germline V gene, CDR1 is LNHDA and CDR2 is SQIVND (reference sequence). V shed 5 bases and J shed 2 bases, with 2 bases lying between them. The chain's CDR3 is CASSLTDTQYF. The CDR3 region has the DNA TGTGCCAGTAGTCTCACAGATACGCAGTATTTT.

The chain employs TRBV5-8 and TRBJ1-5, with 7 positions matching TRBD1. Germline V lookup: CDR1 SGHTS, CDR2 YDEGEE. The CDR3 is 18 residues long. V shed 0 bases and J 0 bases; nucleotides not matched to a gene: 9. The CDR3 sequence: CASSLADRTRYSNQPQHF. As DNA, the CDR3 is TGTGCCAGCAGCTTGGCGGACAGGACGCGATATAGCAATCAGCCCCAGCATTTT.

This chain uses TRBV7-8 with TRBJ1-1, with D unresolved. The V gene lost 5 bases and the J gene lost 0 bases, with 13 bases spanning the gap. The CDR3 contains 15 residues. Germline CDR1 SGHVS, CDR2 FQNEAQ. CDR3 amino acids: CASSPDRVMNTEAFF. The CDR3 DNA sequence: TGTGCCAGCAGCCCAGATCGAGTCATGAACACTGAAGCTTTCTTT. Variable domain in full (rest from reference TRBV7-8 and TRBJ1-1): GAGVSQSPRYKVAKRGQDVALRCDPISGHVSLFWYQQALGQGPEFLTYFQNEAQLDKSGLPSDRFFAERPEGSVSTLKIQRTQQEDSAVYLCASSPDRVMNTEAFFGQGTRLTVV.

A single count supports this clone. V usage is TRBV2 and J usage is TRBJ2-5, with no clear D. V was trimmed by 5 bases and J by 0 bases, leaving 10 bases between them. Looked up from germline, CDR1 is SNHLY and CDR2 is FYNNEI. CDR3 length equals 14 residues. The CDR3 is CASSLGRDQETQYF. In DNA, the CDR3 is TGTGCCAGCAGTCTCGGACGGGACCAAGAGACCCAGTACTTC. The complete variable domain, with remaining parts taken from reference TRBV2 and TRBJ2-5, reads EPEVTQTPSHQVTQMGQEVILRCVPISNHLYFYWYRQILGQKVEFLVSFYNNEISEKSEIFDDQFSVERPDGSNFTLKIRSTKLEDSAMYFCASSLGRDQETQYFGPGTRLLVL.

The genes are TRBV30 and TRBJ2-2; TRBD1 might be the D (5 bases). The CDR3 contains 16 residues. The germline V gene has CDR1 GTSNPN and CDR2 SVGIG (reference sequence). V was pared by 0 bases and J by 4 bases, with 15 bases between. CDR3 protein: CAWSVWTLSSTGELFF. The CDR3 region has the DNA TGTGCCTGGAGTGTATGGACACTTTCGAGCACCGGGGAGCTGTTTTTT.

This rearrangement joins TRBV5-6 to TRBJ1-3; no firm D call. The CDR3 is 12 amino acids. CDR1 is SGHDT and CDR2 is YYEEEE in the germline V gene. V was pared by 1 base and J by 3 bases, with 2 bases between. The CDR3: CASSLFGNTIYF. CDR3 sequence (DNA): TGTGCCAGCAGCTTGTTTGGAAACACCATATATTTT. Filled out from reference TRBV5-6 and TRBJ1-3, the complete variable domain reads DAGVTQSPTHLIKTRGQQVTLRCSPKSGHDTVSWYQQALGQGPQFIFQYYEEEERQRGNFPDRFSGHQFPNYSSELNVNALLLGDSALYLCASSLFGNTIYFGEGSWLTVV.

As DNA, the CDR3 is TGTGCCAGCACTATCGACAGGGGGCCGGGGGAGACCCAGTACTTC. Translated, it gives CASTIDRGPGETQYF. V usage is TRBV6-1 and J usage is TRBJ2-5; 10 bases line up with TRBD1. This CDR3 contains 15 residues. Germline-derived CDR1 and CDR2 are MNHNS and SASEGT. V lost 7 bases, J lost 5 bases, and 10 bases stayed unmatched.

This chain links TRBV7-9 with TRBJ1-3; TRBD1 agrees at 7 bases. V shed 3 bases and J 5 bases; nucleotides not matched to a gene: 4. This CDR3 is built from 14 residues. Germline lookup yields CDR1 SEHNR and CDR2 FQNEAQ (reference sequence). The CDR3 spells CASSLAGGRNTIYF. For the CDR3, the DNA is TGTGCCAGCAGCTTGGCAGGGGGGAGAAACACCATATATTTT.

The V call is TRBV2, the J call TRBJ1-3, with D perhaps matching TRBD1 (5 bases). V was pared by 9 bases and J by 2 bases, with 14 bases between. CDR1 is SNHLY, CDR2 FYNNEI, per germline. This CDR3 is built from 14 residues. CDR3 in DNA: TGTGCCAGTAGGGAAGGGACGGCTGGAAACACCATATATTTT. It yields the protein CASREGTAGNTIYF.